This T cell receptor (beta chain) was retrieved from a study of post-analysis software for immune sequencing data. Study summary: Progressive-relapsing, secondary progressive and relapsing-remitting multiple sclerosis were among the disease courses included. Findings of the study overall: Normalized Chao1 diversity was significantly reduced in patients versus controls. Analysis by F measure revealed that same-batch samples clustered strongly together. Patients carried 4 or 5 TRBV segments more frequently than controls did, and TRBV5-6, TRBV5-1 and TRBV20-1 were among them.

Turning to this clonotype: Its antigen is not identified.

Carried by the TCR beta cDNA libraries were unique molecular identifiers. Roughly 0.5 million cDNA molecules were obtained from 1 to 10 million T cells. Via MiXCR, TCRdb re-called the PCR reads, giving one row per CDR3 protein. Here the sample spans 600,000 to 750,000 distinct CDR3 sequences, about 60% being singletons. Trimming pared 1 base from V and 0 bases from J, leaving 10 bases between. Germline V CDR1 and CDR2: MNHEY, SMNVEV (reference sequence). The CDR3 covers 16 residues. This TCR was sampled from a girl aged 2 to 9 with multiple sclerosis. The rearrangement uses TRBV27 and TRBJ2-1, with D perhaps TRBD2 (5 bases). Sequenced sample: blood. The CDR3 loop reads CASSLYRGISYNEQFF. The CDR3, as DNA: TGTGCCAGCAGTTTATATCGGGGAATCTCCTACAATGAGCAGTTCTTC.